This T cell receptor beta chain was recorded in a study of cytomegalovirus exposure and HLA in healthy donors. Findings and caveats of the study: Trimming of TCR beta V- and J-genes showed a link, identified in a later analysis, to a missense DCLRE1C variant.

This clone was detected only a few times. Its antigen is not identified. PCR employed 60 Vbeta and 13 Jbeta primers. TCRdb's table, derived via immunoSEQ multiplex PCR, lists solely in-frame clones and lacks some. This sample has about 160,000 clones, with roughly 80% found just once. Germline CDR1 is KGHSH and CDR2 is LQKENI. The CDR3 consists of 19 residues. V dropped 1 base and J dropped 1; count of bases not matched to a gene: 13. The sequencing sample was made of PBMCs. The J gene is TRBJ2-3, the V gene TRBV18, with 8 bases identical to TRBD2. The source of this sequence is a man over 45 in good health and CMV-seropositive. CDR3 region: CASSPLTPRGGQRTDTQYF. As DNA, the CDR3 is TGTGCCAGCTCACCACTGACCCCACGGGGGGGCCAGCGCACAGATACGCAGTATTTT.